The next 22 T cell receptor beta chains were all read from a single sample in a study of human T cells and chemical hapten exposure. Time point denoted: healthy volunteer bleed at 6 weeks. The starting material, unfractionated whole blood, was used for total RNA extraction. TCRdb reprocessed the RACE reads with MiXCR, giving one entry per CDR3 protein. The sample records some 78,000 distinct CDR3 sequences, over 8.5% being singletons. Specimen: whole blood. Every receptor here comes from a male donor in good health. Some clones in this sample may be carry-over from other donors' samples.

At least ten counts were recorded for this clonotype. The chain recombines TRBV4-1 with TRBJ2-5, with D perhaps matching TRBD2 (6 bases). The CDR3 loop spans 15 amino acids. V was trimmed by 1 base and J by 3 bases, leaving 12 bases between them. Germline V CDR1 and CDR2: MGHRA, YSYEKL. CDR3: CASSQGWGTEETQYF. Written as DNA, the CDR3 is TGCGCCAGCAGCCAAGGTTGGGGGACTGAAGAGACCCAGTACTTC.

This clonotype was found a few times. The chain combines TRBV4-1 with TRBJ1-5; D gene ambiguous. V lost 0 bases and J lost 0, with 9 bases in between. CDR1 MGHRA and CDR2 YSYEKL come from the germline V gene. The CDR3 is 16 residues long. The CDR3 DNA reads as TGCGCCAGCAGCCAAGAGGTACAGTATAGCAATCAGCCCCAGCATTTT. It codes for CASSQEVQYSNQPQHF.

This clonotype was counted between two and nine times. CDR3 loop: CSAATSGGHVGNEQFF. The CDR3 nucleotides are TGCAGTGCTGCCACTAGCGGGGGCCACGTAGGCAATGAGCAGTTCTTC. V usage is TRBV20-1 and J usage is TRBJ2-1, with 11 bases identical to TRBD2. The CDR3 loop spans 16 amino acids. CDR1 DFQATT and CDR2 SNEGSKA come from the germline V gene (reference sequence). V was clipped by 5 bases and J by 6 bases; unmatched bases: 12.

The J gene is TRBJ2-7, the V gene TRBV6-1; a possible D gene is TRBD2 (5 bases). With 0 bases removed from V and 4 bases from J, the gap between germline ends came to 10 bases. The CDR3 spans 14 residues. CDR1 and CDR2 from the germline V gene are MNHNS and SASEGT. The CDR3 DNA reads TGTGCCAGCAGTGAAGCATTGGGAGCGTACGAGCAGTACTTC. This codes for CASSEALGAYEQYF.

The chain recombines TRBV5-6 with TRBJ1-3; D ambiguous. V shed 5 bases and J shed 3 bases, with 9 bases lying between them. Germline CDR1 is SGHDT and CDR2 is YYEEEE. The CDR3 consists of 13 residues. CDR3 loop: CASSKGNGNTIYF. As DNA, the CDR3 is TGTGCCAGCAGTAAGGGCAATGGAAACACCATATATTTT.

This clonotype was seen more than once but under ten times. This chain joins TRBV5-4 and TRBJ2-1; D call uncertain. The CDR3 consists of 12 residues. The germline V gene encodes CDR1 SGHNT and CDR2 YYREEE (reference sequence). V was trimmed by 3 bases and J by 4 bases, leaving 5 bases between them. Here the CDR3 reads CASSSYYNEQFF. As DNA, the CDR3 is TGTGCCAGCAGCTCCTATTACAATGAGCAGTTCTTC.

This clonotype was recorded at least ten times. The rearrangement joins TRBV20-1 to TRBJ2-4, with D perhaps matching TRBD2 (5 bases). Germline loops: CDR1 DFQATT, CDR2 SNEGSKA (reference sequence). The ends were cut back, 3 bases at V and 6 bases at J, with 15 bases in the middle. This CDR3 has 14 residues. CDR3 sequence: CSASREPSRNIQYF. The CDR3 bases are TGCAGTGCTAGTAGGGAGCCTTCCCGAAACATTCAGTACTTC.

This clonotype was counted between two and nine times. The chain links TRBV7-9 to TRBJ1-4; D ambiguous. V lost 11 bases, J lost 2 bases, and 9 bases lay in between. The CDR3 runs to 12 residues. The germline CDR1 and CDR2 sequences are SEHNR and FQNEAQ (reference sequence). The CDR3 region has the DNA TGTGCCGGAAGTACGACTAATGAAAAACTGTTTTTT. Protein: CAGSTTNEKLFF. Supplemented by reference TRBV7-9 and TRBJ1-4, the full variable domain reads DTGVSQNPRHKITKRGQNVTFRCDPISEHNRLYWYRQTLGQGPEFLTYFQNEAQLEKSRLLSDRFSAERPKGSFSTLEIQRTEQGDSAMYLCAGSTTNEKLFFGSGTQLSVL.

This clonotype was seen more than once but under ten times. The rearrangement joins TRBV18 to TRBJ2-1; TRBD2 aligns across 11 bases. Losses at the gene ends were 1 base for V and 7 bases for J; bases not matched to a gene: 15. The CDR3 runs to 19 residues. In germline, CDR1 is KGHSH, CDR2 LQKENI. CDR3 coding DNA: TGTGCCAGCTCACCACTCGGGGCGGCTAGCGGGAGGCCTCGGAATGAGCAGTTCTTC. It is translated as CASSPLGAASGRPRNEQFF.

This clonotype occurred once. As DNA, the CDR3 is TGTGCCAGCAGCTTCCAAAGGGGTACTGAAGCTTTCTTT. It specifies CASSFQRGTEAFF. The chain joins TRBV11-2 to TRBJ1-1; maybe TRBD1 (5 bases). Germline CDR1 reads SGHAT; CDR2 reads FQNNGV. This CDR3 has 13 residues. The germline V and J ends were trimmed by 3 bases and 5 bases, with 10 bases remaining between them.

V and J are TRBV20-1 and TRBJ1-1; no firm D call. Trimming pared 6 bases from V and 1 base from J, leaving 12 bases between. The CDR3 sequence is 13 residues long. CDR1 and CDR2 (germline): DFQATT, SNEGSKA (reference sequence). DNA of the CDR3: TGCAGTGCCCCTTCTTGGGGGAACACTGAAGCTTTCTTT. Amino acid sequence: CSAPSWGNTEAFF.

The table lists this clonotype with a few counts. V and J are TRBV12-3 or TRBV12-4 and TRBJ2-1; 12 bases align to TRBD2. Unmatched junction bases numbered 11, after V lost 5 bases and J lost 9 bases. CDR3 length equals 16 residues. CDR3 loop: CASSPLAGGPQGEQFF. In nucleotides, the CDR3 is TGTGCCAGCAGTCCCCTAGCGGGAGGGCCTCAGGGTGAGCAGTTCTTC.

The rearrangement uses TRBV3-1 and TRBJ2-5; 8 positions match TRBD2. CDR3 length equals 16 residues. Germline lookup yields CDR1 LGHDT and CDR2 YNNKEL (reference sequence). V lost 0 bases to trimming and J lost 3 bases; unmatched junction nucleotides: 6. The CDR3 sequence: CASSQEASGSKETQYF. DNA for the CDR3: TGTGCCAGCAGCCAAGAGGCCAGCGGGAGTAAAGAGACCCAGTACTTC.

This chain uses TRBV12-3 or TRBV12-4 with TRBJ1-5; D is possibly TRBD1 (5 bases). This CDR3 contains 16 residues. The germline V and J ends were trimmed by 5 bases and 4 bases, with 18 bases remaining between them. The CDR3 DNA is TGTGCCAGCAGTGCCCGGGACCGCAACTTTAATCAGCCCCAGCATTTT. This codes for CASSARDRNFNQPQHF.

The V gene is TRBV5-1, the J gene TRBJ1-1; D gene ambiguous. CDR3 length: 13 residues. V lost 0 bases to trimming and J lost 3 bases, with 6 bases between them. CDR1 is SGHRS, CDR2 YFSETQ, per germline. As DNA, the CDR3 is TGCGCCAGCAGCTTGGTAGGAGACACTGAAGCTTTCTTT. Amino acid sequence: CASSLVGDTEAFF.

The J gene is TRBJ2-3, the V gene TRBV4-1; the match to TRBD2 covers 14 bases. V dropped 0 bases and J dropped 4; count of bases not matched to a gene: 0. The CDR3 spans 16 residues. Germline V gene sequence: CDR1 MGHRA, CDR2 YSYEKL. The CDR3 bases are TGCGCCAGCAGCCAAGAGGGACTAGCGGGAGCAGATACGCAGTATTTT. This sequence encodes CASSQEGLAGADTQYF.

This clonotype showed up many times. The rearrangement uses TRBV20-1 and TRBJ1-4; D is undetermined. The CDR3 extends over 14 amino acids. Germline CDR1 reads DFQATT; CDR2 reads SNEGSKA (reference sequence). V lost 6 bases to trimming and J lost 0 bases, with 11 bases between them. The CDR3 is CSAFPGATNEKLFF. For the CDR3, the DNA is TGCAGTGCGTTCCCAGGAGCAACTAATGAAAAACTGTTTTTT.

A few counts support this clonotype. The rearrangement joins TRBV19 to TRBJ2-2, with 11 bases fitting TRBD2. V shed 8 bases and J 1 base; nucleotides not matched to a gene: 9. The CDR3 has 17 residues. Per germline, CDR1 LNHDA and CDR2 SQIVND (reference sequence). CDR3 residues: CASSGTSGRENTGELFF. The CDR3 DNA is TGTGCCAGTTCCGGGACTAGCGGCCGAGAGAACACCGGGGAGCTGTTTTTT. The full variable domain, with the rest looked up from reference TRBV19 and TRBJ2-2, is DGGITQSPKYLFRKEGQNVTLSCEQNLNHDAMYWYRQDPGQGLRLIYYSQIVNDFQKGDIAEGYSVSREKKESFPLTVTSAQKNPTAFYLCASSGTSGRENTGELFFGEGSRLTVL.

At least ten counts were recorded for this clonotype. This rearrangement joins TRBV6-2 or TRBV6-3 to TRBJ1-5; no clear D. CDR3 length: 17 amino acids. The germline V and J ends were trimmed by 2 bases and 3 bases, with 17 bases remaining between them. The V gene's germline CDR1 is MNHEY and CDR2 SVGEGT. Here the CDR3 DNA reads TGTGCCAGCAGTTACAACCTCGTGAGGGTCCCCAATCAGCCCCAGCATTTT. It is translated as CASSYNLVRVPNQPQHF.

This chain joins TRBV14 and TRBJ1-6, with 9 positions matching TRBD1. The germline V gene has CDR1 SGHDN and CDR2 FVKESK. The CDR3 contains 17 residues. V lost 2 bases to trimming and J lost 5 bases; unmatched junction nucleotides: 7. For the CDR3, the DNA is TGTGCCAGCAGCCAATTGAGCTGGGACAGGGATAATTCACCCCTCCACTTT. Amino acid sequence: CASSQLSWDRDNSPLHF.

V gene TRBV3-1 combines with J gene TRBJ1-2; D not certain. CDR3 length: 11 amino acids. Germline V gene sequence: CDR1 LGHDT, CDR2 YNNKEL (reference sequence). Trimming cost V 1 base and J 8 bases, with 5 bases left between them. The chain's CDR3 is CASSQVDGYTF. The CDR3 DNA is TGTGCCAGCAGCCAAGTGGACGGCTACACCTTC.

This clonotype was recorded a few times. The chain has TRBV30 and TRBJ1-3; D perhaps matches TRBD1 (5 bases). The CDR3 sequence is 14 residues long. Trimming removed 0 bases from V and 4 bases from J, with 10 bases in between. Per germline, CDR1 GTSNPN and CDR2 SVGIG (reference sequence). CDR3 nucleotides: TGTGCCTGGAGTGTACCGGGGGGAGGAAACACCATATATTTT. Its translation is CAWSVPGGGNTIYF.